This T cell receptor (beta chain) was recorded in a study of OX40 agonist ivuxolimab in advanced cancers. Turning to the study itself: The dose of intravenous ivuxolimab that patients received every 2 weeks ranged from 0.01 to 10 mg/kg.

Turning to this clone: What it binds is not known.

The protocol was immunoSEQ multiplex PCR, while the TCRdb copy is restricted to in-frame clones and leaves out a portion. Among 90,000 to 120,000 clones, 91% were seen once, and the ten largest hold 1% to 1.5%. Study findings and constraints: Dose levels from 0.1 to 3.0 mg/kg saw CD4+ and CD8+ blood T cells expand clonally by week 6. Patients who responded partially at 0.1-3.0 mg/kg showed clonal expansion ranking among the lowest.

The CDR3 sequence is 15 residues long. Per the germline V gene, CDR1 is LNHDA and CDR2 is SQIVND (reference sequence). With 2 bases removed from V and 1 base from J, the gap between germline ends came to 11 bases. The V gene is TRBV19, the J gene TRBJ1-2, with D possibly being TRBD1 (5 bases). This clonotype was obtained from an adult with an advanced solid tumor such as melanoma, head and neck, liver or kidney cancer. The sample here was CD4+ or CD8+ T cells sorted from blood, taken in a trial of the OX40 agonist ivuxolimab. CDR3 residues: CASSIWGTHNYGYTF. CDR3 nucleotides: TGTGCCAGTAGTATATGGGGGACTCATAACTATGGCTACACCTTC.